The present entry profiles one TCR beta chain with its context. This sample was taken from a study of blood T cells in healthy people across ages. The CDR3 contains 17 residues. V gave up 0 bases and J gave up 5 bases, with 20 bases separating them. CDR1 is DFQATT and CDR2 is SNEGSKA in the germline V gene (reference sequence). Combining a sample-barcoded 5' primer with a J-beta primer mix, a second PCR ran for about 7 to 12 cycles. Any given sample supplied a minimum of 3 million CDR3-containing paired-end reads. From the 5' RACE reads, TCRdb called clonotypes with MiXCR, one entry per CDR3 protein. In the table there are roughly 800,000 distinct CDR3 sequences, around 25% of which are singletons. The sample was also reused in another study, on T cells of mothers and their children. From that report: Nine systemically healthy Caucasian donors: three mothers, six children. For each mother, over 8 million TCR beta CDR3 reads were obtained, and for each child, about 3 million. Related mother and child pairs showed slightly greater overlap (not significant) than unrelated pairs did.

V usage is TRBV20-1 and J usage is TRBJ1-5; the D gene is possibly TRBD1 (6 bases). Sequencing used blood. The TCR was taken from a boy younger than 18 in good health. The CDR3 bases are TGCAGTGCTAGAGAACCCGGGACAATCGTCGTGCATCAGCCCCAGCATTTT. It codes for CSAREPGTIVVHQPQHF.